This T cell receptor beta chain was profiled in a study of T-cell memory formation after mild COVID-19. This clonotype came up a few times. Its target is not known. MiXCR, run by TCRdb on the 5' RACE reads, gives a single entry per CDR3 protein. This table has a few hundred thousand distinct CDR3 sequences, roughly an eighth appearing once. The V and J ends lost 3 bases and 8 bases respectively, with 11 bases between them. The germline gives CDR1 LNHDA, CDR2 SQIVND (reference sequence). This CDR3 has 13 amino acids. Study results and limitations: The second-wave clones peaking on day 37 were not confirmed as SARS-CoV-2-specific. Whereas later expanders leaned CD4+, clones contracting day 15 to 85 showed a balanced CD4/CD8 makeup. Cross-reactive memory apparently joined, as some responding clones appeared in pre-infection memory.

Material for sequencing was PBMCs or a T cell subset sorted from them (not recorded which). The rearrangement uses TRBV19 and TRBJ2-1, with D perhaps TRBD1 (5 bases). This clonotype originated in a man between 18 and 35 years old who had mild COVID-19 (a few samples of this study predate the infection). Cell type and time point are not known. CDR3 amino acids: CASSIGWGHEQFF. DNA for the CDR3: TGTGCCAGTAGTATCGGCTGGGGCCATGAGCAGTTCTTC. The whole variable domain, remainder taken from reference TRBV19 and TRBJ2-1, is DGGITQSPKYLFRKEGQNVTLSCEQNLNHDAMYWYRQDPGQGLRLIYYSQIVNDFQKGDIAEGYSVSREKKESFPLTVTSAQKNPTAFYLCASSIGWGHEQFFGPGTRLTVL.